One sample yielded the 15 T cell receptor beta chains listed below, sequenced in a study of blood T cell repertoires in COVID-19 (dated by TCRdb to between 2020 and 2021). Library prep was done by the immunoSEQ multiplex PCR assay. Drawn from immuneACCESS, this table holds only the in-frame rearrangements with V and J called that TCRdb kept. Clones are partly lost; checked studies trace under half to an unresolved V gene and leave the rest unexplained. Recorded for this sample are 500,000 to 600,000 clones; about 89% of them occurred a single time. The ten top clones hold roughly 7.4% of the sample. Sample: peripheral blood. The source is a woman aged 50 to 60 with COVID-19, enrolled during active disease.

The gene calls are TRBV6-1 and TRBJ1-4, with D possibly TRBD1 on 5 matching bases. The CDR3 consists of 14 residues. V was pared by 3 bases and J by 7 bases, with 12 bases between. In germline, CDR1 is MNHNS, CDR2 SASEGT. As DNA, the CDR3 is TGTGCCAGCAGTGACCTTCGGAGGGGTGAAAAACTGTTTTTT. This gives the protein CASSDLRRGEKLFF.

The chain recombines TRBV9 with TRBJ2-7; possible D gene TRBD1, 7 bases. Trimming removed 3 bases from V and 3 bases from J, with 16 bases in between. Germline CDR1 SGDLS, CDR2 YYNGEE. This CDR3 has 15 residues. CDR3 sequence reads: CASSARGAIGYEQYF. DNA for the CDR3: TGTGCCAGCAGCGCCAGGGGGGCAATCGGCTACGAGCAGTACTTC.

This chain uses TRBV12-3 or TRBV12-4 with TRBJ1-2; D is unclear. V was cut by 7 bases and J by 3 bases, with 9 bases left in between. The CDR3 length is 12 residues. DNA of the CDR3: TGTGCCAGCAAACAGATTTACTATGGCTACACCTTC. It translates to CASKQIYYGYTF.

The chain carries TRBV6-1 and TRBJ1-3; 7 positions match TRBD1. Germline trimming cut 6 bases from V and 7 bases from J; bases unmatched to any gene: 9. CDR3 length: 14 residues. CDR1 and CDR2 from the germline V gene are MNHNS and SASEGT. The CDR3 loop is CASSRGQVGNTIYF. The CDR3 DNA follows: TGTGCCAGCAGCCGTGGACAGGTCGGGAACACCATATATTTT.

The chain is built from TRBV5-1 and TRBJ2-1; 9 bases align to TRBD2. The CDR3 is 15 amino acids. V gave up 1 base and J gave up 7 bases; unmatched junction bases: 6. Germline CDR1 SGHRS, CDR2 YFSETQ. In DNA form, the CDR3 reads TGCGCCAGCAGCTTGTTGGCGGGGGGGACTAATGAGCAGTTCTTC. Amino acid sequence: CASSLLAGGTNEQFF. Filled out from reference TRBV5-1 and TRBJ2-1, the complete variable domain reads KAGVTQTPRYLIKTRGQQVTLSCSPISGHRSVSWYQQTPGQGLQFLFEYFSETQRNKGNFPGRFSGRQFSNSRSEMNVSTLELGDSALYLCASSLLAGGTNEQFFGPGTRLTVL.

This chain uses TRBV7-9 with TRBJ1-6; weak D call: TRBD1 (5 bases). The CDR3 consists of 12 residues. The V end lost 5 bases, the J end lost 8 bases, and 7 bases lay between the germline ends. Germline V gene data show CDR1 as SEHNR and CDR2 as FQNEAQ (reference sequence). CDR3 DNA: TGTGCCAGCAGCCGGGACTATTCACCCCTCCACTTT. Its translation: CASSRDYSPLHF.

This chain connects TRBV5-1 to TRBJ2-7, with D possibly TRBD1 on 7 matching bases. The length of the CDR3 is 17 residues. The germline V gene has CDR1 SGHRS and CDR2 YFSETQ. The V end was cut by 4 bases, the J end by 3 bases, with 23 bases between. The CDR3 bases are TGCGCCAGCAGCCTCAGGGGGGATGAAATTAACTACTACGAGCAGTACTTC. It encodes CASSLRGDEINYYEQYF.

The rearrangement uses TRBV12-3 or TRBV12-4 and TRBJ1-1; D is undetermined. CDR3 length: 13 amino acids. Trimming cost V 3 bases and J 2 bases, with 7 bases left between them. The CDR3 DNA reads as TGTGCCAGCAGTTTTTCATCCAACACTGAAGCTTTCTTT. Its protein is CASSFSSNTEAFF.

This chain links TRBV19 with TRBJ2-1; D might be TRBD1 (6 bases). V lost 5 bases and J 6 bases, leaving 17 bases between the germline ends. The CDR3 has 15 amino acids. The germline gives CDR1 LNHDA, CDR2 SQIVND (reference sequence). The CDR3 DNA follows: TGTGCCAGTAGTCTAAGGGGGTTGGGGATCAATGAGCAGTTCTTC. It encodes CASSLRGLGINEQFF.

Concerning this clone itself: A junction end diverges from the germline sequence, so it may reflect a read error. The chain uses TRBV6-5 and TRBJ1-3; the D is unclear. The germline CDR1 and CDR2 sequences are MNHEY and SVGAGI. The CDR3 consists of 13 residues. CDR3 protein: CASSFSTGNTIYF. Written as DNA, the CDR3 is TGTGCCAGCAGTTTTTCGACTGGGAACACCATATATTTT.

V and J are TRBV2 and TRBJ2-7; 8 positions agree with TRBD2. There are 14 residues in the CDR3. V was pared by 6 bases and J by 2 bases, with 6 bases of the junction left unmatched. Per the germline V gene, CDR1 is SNHLY and CDR2 is FYNNEI. Here the CDR3 reads CASRLSGGPYEQYF. CDR3 bases: TGTGCCAGCAGGCTCAGCGGGGGTCCCTACGAGCAGTACTTC.

The chain employs TRBV7-9 and TRBJ2-3; no definite D call. CDR1 and CDR2 (germline): SEHNR, FQNEAQ (reference sequence). V was trimmed by 3 bases and J by 4 bases, leaving 11 bases between them. This CDR3 region has 14 residues. The CDR3 nucleotides read TGTGCCAGCAGCTTTCAGGCGAGATCAGATACGCAGTATTTT. Protein: CASSFQARSDTQYF.

The chain joins TRBV20-1 to TRBJ2-3; 7 positions agree with TRBD2. CDR3 size: 15 residues. In germline, CDR1 is DFQATT, CDR2 SNEGSKA (reference sequence). V was pared by 3 bases and J by 0 bases, with 6 bases of the junction left unmatched. The CDR3 here is CSASRTRASTDTQYF. The CDR3 region has the DNA TGCAGTGCTAGTCGGACTAGAGCTAGCACAGATACGCAGTATTTT.

The chain has TRBV6-5 and TRBJ1-1; a possible D gene is TRBD1 (5 bases). V was cut by 1 base and J by 3 bases, with 9 bases left in between. The CDR3 spans 14 residues. Germline V gene sequence: CDR1 MNHEY, CDR2 SVGAGI. The CDR3 bases are TGTGCCAGCAGTTACTTGGGGGGGGACACTGAAGCTTTCTTT. It codes for CASSYLGGDTEAFF.

The chain couples TRBV2 to TRBJ2-3; the D gene is possibly TRBD2 (6 bases). V gave up 4 bases and J gave up 8 bases, with 16 bases separating them. Germline CDR1 SNHLY, CDR2 FYNNEI. This CDR3 is built from 14 residues. The CDR3 DNA reads TGTGCCAGCAGTGTTGGGACTTTACGGGCTACGCAGTATTTT. Protein: CASSVGTLRATQYF.